Sequencing of this T cell receptor beta chain was carried out in a study of vaccination effects on CD4 cells after COVID-19. General observations from the study: Convalescent patients in the study were few, and early post-infection timepoints were absent. The vaccine-induced clones of healthy vaccinees included only 1 of 255 that cross-reacted with common cold coronaviruses.

Turning to this clone: Its cognate antigen is unknown.

Sequencing was performed with immunoSEQ multiplex PCR; in TCRdb, only in-frame clones are kept and a portion is missing. Among over 55,000 clones, about 80% were seen once, and the ten largest hold 3% to 4%. In the ViraFEST assay, antigen-specific CD4+ clonotypes were identified by expansion after peptide-pool stimulation. With 10 to 11 days of culture completed, CD4+ T cells were isolated. None of these healthy vaccinees had been infected with SARS-CoV-2 before vaccination. The culture medium for roughly 1.9 million PBMC per well included roughly 9.2 IU/ml IL-2 and about 9.1 ug/ml peptides. The CDR3 extends over 16 amino acids. The germline V gene has CDR1 SGHRS and CDR2 YFSETQ. V gave up 0 bases and J gave up 1 base, with 12 bases separating them.

The chain carries TRBV5-1 and TRBJ2-3; D is uncertain. This TCR came from a human donor who received a COVID-19 vaccine. Specimen: CD4+ T cells from PBMCs cultured with HCoV-OC43 spike peptides, collected before COVID-19 vaccination. Subset denoted: HCoV-OC43 spike overlapping peptide pool stimulation. CDR3 coding DNA: TGCGCCAGCAGCTTGGGCCCGCTTTCGGGCACAGATACGCAGTATTTT. Translation: CASSLGPLSGTDTQYF.